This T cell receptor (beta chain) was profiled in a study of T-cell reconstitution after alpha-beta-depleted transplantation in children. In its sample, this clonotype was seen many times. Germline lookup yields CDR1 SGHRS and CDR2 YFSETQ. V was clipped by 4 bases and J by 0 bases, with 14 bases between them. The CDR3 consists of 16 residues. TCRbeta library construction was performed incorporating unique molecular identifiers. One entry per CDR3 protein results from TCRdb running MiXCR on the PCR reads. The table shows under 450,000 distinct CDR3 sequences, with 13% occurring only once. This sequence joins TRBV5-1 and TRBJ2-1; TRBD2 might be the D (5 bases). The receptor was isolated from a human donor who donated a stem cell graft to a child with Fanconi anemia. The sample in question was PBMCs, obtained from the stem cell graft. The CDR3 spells CASSNLWESSYNEQFF. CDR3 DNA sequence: TGCGCCAGCAGCAATCTGTGGGAGAGCTCCTACAATGAGCAGTTCTTC. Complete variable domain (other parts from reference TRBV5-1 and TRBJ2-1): KAGVTQTPRYLIKTRGQQVTLSCSPISGHRSVSWYQQTPGQGLQFLFEYFSETQRNKGNFPGRFSGRQFSNSRSEMNVSTLELGDSALYLCASSNLWESSYNEQFFGPGTRLTVL.